A single sample gave rise to the 32 T cell receptor beta chains below, sequenced in a study of T cells after yellow fever vaccination. TCRdb used MiXCR to reprocess the 5' RACE reads, holding one entry per CDR3 protein. This table has around 100,000 distinct CDR3 sequences, roughly 8.9% appearing once. The material sequenced was CD8+ T cells sorted from PBMCs, taken 45 days after the yellow fever booster vaccination. These receptors originate from a man between 25 and 39 years old who received the YFV17D yellow fever vaccine.

This clonotype was found once. V is TRBV20-1 and J is TRBJ1-3, with TRBD1 matching over 8 bases. This CDR3 has 16 amino acids. V gave up 5 bases and J gave up 0 bases; unmatched junction bases: 9. Germline V gene lookup returns CDR1 DFQATT and CDR2 SNEGSKA (reference sequence). The DNA of the CDR3 is TGCAGTGCTGCCCCGGGACAGGTCATCTCTGGAAACACCATATATTTT. Protein product: CSAAPGQVISGNTIYF.

This clonotype was observed many times. CDR3 sequence: CASRPEREQLPTQYF. DNA for the CDR3: TGTGCCAGCAGACCTGAGCGGGAACAACTCCCTACGCAGTATTTT. The rearrangement joins TRBV6-1 to TRBJ2-3; TRBD2 agrees at 7 bases. V was pared by 6 bases and J by 8 bases, with 14 bases of the junction left unmatched. This CDR3 contains 15 residues. CDR1 and CDR2 (germline): MNHNS, SASEGT.

Ten or more counts support this clonotype. The V gene is TRBV29-1, the J gene TRBJ2-7, with D tentatively TRBD1 (6 bases). This CDR3 has 14 residues. Germline loops: CDR1 SQVTM, CDR2 ANQGSEA. Trimming cost V 5 bases and J 4 bases, with 18 bases left between them. The chain's CDR3 is CSVQKRDKGYEQYF. In DNA, the CDR3 is TGCAGCGTTCAAAAACGGGACAAAGGTTACGAGCAGTACTTC.

This clonotype has at least ten counts. The CDR3 reads CASRGGSAGANEQFF. In DNA, the CDR3 is TGTGCCAGCAGGGGAGGTTCAGCGGGAGCCAATGAGCAGTTCTTC. V gene TRBV28 combines with J gene TRBJ2-1; 8 bases line up with TRBD2. Germline trimming cut 6 bases from V and 6 bases from J; bases unmatched to any gene: 10. The CDR3 is made up of 15 amino acids. From germline, CDR1 is MDHEN and CDR2 SYDVKM.

This clonotype was picked up a small number of times. The chain couples TRBV7-8 to TRBJ2-7, with 9 bases lining up with TRBD2. The ends lost 5 bases at V and 6 bases at J; junction bases unmatched: 8. CDR3 length: 14 amino acids. The germline CDR1 and CDR2 sequences are SGHVS and FQNEAQ. CDR3 in amino acids: CASSIPGLAPEQYF. CDR3 DNA sequence: TGTGCCAGCAGCATACCGGGACTAGCCCCCGAGCAGTACTTC. Combining the CDR3 with reference TRBV7-8 and TRBJ2-7 gives the whole variable domain GAGVSQSPRYKVAKRGQDVALRCDPISGHVSLFWYQQALGQGPEFLTYFQNEAQLDKSGLPSDRFFAERPEGSVSTLKIQRTQQEDSAVYLCASSIPGLAPEQYFGPGTRLTVT.

The J gene is TRBJ2-3, the V gene TRBV2; 7 bases fit TRBD2. Germline CDR1 SNHLY, CDR2 FYNNEI. CDR3 size: 18 residues. J gave up 3 bases and V 2 bases, and 14 bases lay outside the gene matches. Written as DNA, the CDR3 is TGTGCCAGCAGTGAACCCTTCGCTCGCGGGAGCCAAACAGATACGCAGTATTTT. Translation: CASSEPFARGSQTDTQYF. The full variable domain, completed using reference TRBV2 and TRBJ2-3, is EPEVTQTPSHQVTQMGQEVILRCVPISNHLYFYWYRQILGQKVEFLVSFYNNEISEKSEIFDDQFSVERPDGSNFTLKIRSTKLEDSAMYFCASSEPFARGSQTDTQYFGPGTRLTVL.

This clonotype was detected only a few times. This chain uses TRBV5-1 with TRBJ2-4; D gene unclear. CDR1 and CDR2 (germline): SGHRS, YFSETQ. Trimming left V 0 bases short and J 0 bases short, with 13 bases between. The CDR3 sequence is 17 residues long. CDR3: CASSLEVSFLAKNIQYF. The CDR3 coding sequence is TGCGCCAGCAGCTTGGAAGTCAGCTTCCTAGCCAAAAACATTCAGTACTTC.

This clonotype was detected once. A read error may account for a junction end that differs from germline. V is TRBV6-5 and J is TRBJ2-7; 7 positions match TRBD1. The CDR3 covers 14 residues. Germline assignment: CDR1 MNHEY and CDR2 SVGAGI. CDR3 loop: CASSDSGHRGEQYF. The CDR3 DNA follows: TGTGCCAGCAGTGACTCGGGACACAGGGGAGAGCAGTACTTC.

This clonotype was observed a few times. This rearrangement joins TRBV7-9 to TRBJ2-7, with D perhaps given as TRBD1 or TRBD2 (5 bases each). Between the trimmed V and J ends, which lost 7 bases and 3 bases, there was a span of 16 bases. The CDR3 is 14 residues long. In germline, CDR1 is SEHNR, CDR2 FQNEAQ (reference sequence). CDR3 nucleotides: TGTGCCAGCACCCCGGGATGGCAGGGCTACGAGCAGTACTTC. Translated, it gives CASTPGWQGYEQYF.

Note on this clonotype: An end of the junction does not agree with germline; a read error may underlie this. The chain is built from TRBV29-1 and TRBJ2-5, with 9 positions matching TRBD1. This CDR3 contains 13 residues. Germline V gene lookup returns CDR1 SQVTM and CDR2 ANQGSEA. CDR3 protein: CSVVGTGMETHYF. DNA for the CDR3: TGCAGCGTCGTGGGGACAGGGATGGAGACCCACTACTTC.

At least ten counts were recorded for this clonotype. J is TRBJ2-3 and V is TRBV9, with 7 positions matching TRBD1. CDR1 is SGDLS, CDR2 YYNGEE, per germline. The CDR3 contains 15 residues. J lost 2 bases, V lost 5 bases, and 8 bases had no gene match. CDR3 sequence reads: CASSPWDSFTDTQYF. Written as DNA, the CDR3 is TGTGCCAGCAGTCCCTGGGACAGTTTCACAGATACGCAGTATTTT.

This clonotype was found many times. The genes are TRBV15 and TRBJ2-4; no reliable D call. This CDR3 spans 16 amino acids. CDR1 LNHNV and CDR2 YYDKDF come from the germline V gene (reference sequence). The V and J ends lost 0 bases and 3 bases respectively, with 12 bases between them. The chain's CDR3 is CATSRDYPRGKNIQYF. CDR3 bases: TGTGCCACCAGCAGAGATTACCCCCGAGGCAAAAACATTCAGTACTTC.

This clonotype was observed many times. The chain recombines TRBV12-3 or TRBV12-4 with TRBJ1-4, with D tentatively TRBD1 (6 bases). V was cut by 2 bases and J by 8 bases, with 15 bases left in between. CDR3 length: 15 residues. CDR3: CASSLTLQGDEKLFF. CDR3 in DNA: TGTGCCAGCAGTTTAACCCTACAGGGCGACGAAAAACTGTTTTTT.

This clonotype was seen repeatedly, ten times or more. V gene TRBV10-3 combines with J gene TRBJ2-1, with 8 bases that match TRBD2. Per the germline V gene, CDR1 is ENHRY and CDR2 is SYGVKD. The CDR3 consists of 14 residues. V gave up 8 bases and J gave up 4 bases; unmatched junction bases: 7. CDR3 DNA: TGTGCCATCGAGGAGAGCGGGAGTTACAATGAGCAGTTCTTC. It codes for CAIEESGSYNEQFF.

As concerns this clonotype: Possible read error: a much larger clone is one base away. In DNA, the CDR3 is TGTGCCAGCAGTTACCTTACTAGCAGCGATGAGCAGCTCTTC. This translates into CASSYLTSSDEQLF. This rearrangement joins TRBV6-5 to TRBJ2-1; D is possibly TRBD2 (6 bases). Germline V CDR1 and CDR2: MNHEY, SVGAGI. The CDR3 length is 14 residues.

This clonotype was detected ten times or more. The chain uses TRBV7-9 and TRBJ2-1, with TRBD2 as a possible D gene (5 bases). V dropped 5 bases and J dropped 8 bases, with 10 bases sitting between them. Germline values: CDR1 SEHNR, CDR2 FQNEAQ (reference sequence). CDR3 length: 12 amino acids. The CDR3 spells CASSLDGDEQFF. The CDR3 DNA reads TGTGCCAGCAGCCTCGACGGGGATGAGCAGTTCTTC.

Concerning this clonotype itself: A read error may explain this, as a much larger clone is one base away. The genes are TRBV28 and TRBJ2-1; D possibly uses TRBD1 or TRBD2 (5 bases each). CDR1 is MDHEN, CDR2 SYDVKM, per germline. The CDR3 sequence is 14 residues long. This CDR3 reads CAGSLVGEQNEQFF. DNA for the CDR3: TGTGCCGGCAGCTTGGTGGGGGAGCAGAATGAGCAGTTCTTC.

This clonotype was counted many times. The J gene is TRBJ2-1, the V gene TRBV15; 12 bases agree with TRBD2. The CDR3 sequence is 15 residues long. The V gene's germline CDR1 is LNHNV and CDR2 YYDKDF (reference sequence). The V segment lost 4 bases and the J segment 9 bases; nucleotides outside the gene matches: 7. The CDR3: CATSTRLAGDGEQFF. The DNA of the CDR3 is TGTGCCACCAGCACCAGACTAGCGGGAGACGGTGAGCAGTTCTTC. The full variable domain, its missing parts supplied by reference TRBV15 and TRBJ2-1, is DAMVIQNPRYQVTQFGKPVTLSCSQTLNHNVMYWYQQKSSQAPKLLFHYYDKDFNNEADTPDNFQSRRPNTSFCFLDIRSPGLGDTAMYLCATSTRLAGDGEQFFGPGTRLTVL.

This clonotype has at least ten counts. The rearrangement uses TRBV6-5 and TRBJ2-1; maybe TRBD2 (5 bases). The CDR3 covers 13 residues. Germline CDR1 is MNHEY and CDR2 is SVGAGI. V was pared by 2 bases and J by 12 bases, with 14 bases between. In DNA, the CDR3 is TGTGCCAGCAGTTACCACTCGGAGGAACGGCAGTTCTTC. Protein product: CASSYHSEERQFF.

The chain links TRBV7-6 to TRBJ2-5; 7 bases match TRBD1. The V gene's germline CDR1 is SGHVS and CDR2 FNYEAQ. V shed 3 bases and J 5 bases; nucleotides not matched to a gene: 6. The CDR3 covers 14 residues. The CDR3 sequence: CASSFQTGSETQYF. CDR3 DNA sequence: TGTGCCAGCAGCTTCCAGACAGGGTCCGAGACCCAGTACTTC.

J is TRBJ2-7 and V is TRBV6-1, with 12 bases fitting TRBD2. The CDR3 runs to 16 residues. The ends lost 5 bases at V and 3 bases at J; junction bases unmatched: 8. Per the germline V gene, CDR1 is MNHNS and CDR2 is SASEGT. The CDR3 DNA sequence: TGTGCCAGCAGTCCCCCCGGACTAGCGGGAAGCTACGAGCAGTACTTC. It is translated as CASSPPGLAGSYEQYF.

This clonotype was detected many times. The rearrangement links TRBV29-1 to TRBJ2-7, with 11 bases fitting TRBD2. CDR3 length: 14 amino acids. Per the germline V gene, CDR1 is SQVTM and CDR2 is ANQGSEA. V was pared by 3 bases and J by 5 bases, with 6 bases of the junction left unmatched. CDR3 region: CSVDKASGRNEQYF. The CDR3 nucleotides read TGCAGCGTTGATAAGGCTAGCGGGAGGAACGAGCAGTACTTC.

This clonotype came up many times. The chain employs TRBV20-1 and TRBJ2-3; no clear D. The germline CDR1 and CDR2 sequences are DFQATT and SNEGSKA (reference sequence). The length of the CDR3 is 12 residues. The ends were cut back, 3 bases at V and 6 bases at J, with 10 bases in the middle. CDR3 loop: CSARAWPDTQYF. The CDR3 DNA sequence: TGCAGTGCTAGGGCCTGGCCCGATACGCAGTATTTT.

In its sample, this clonotype was seen many times. The chain combines TRBV6-2 or TRBV6-3 with TRBJ2-2; the match to TRBD1 covers 9 bases. This CDR3 is built from 16 residues. Trimming at V came to 7 bases and at J to 3 bases, leaving 9 bases not matched to a gene. From germline, CDR1 is MNHEY and CDR2 SVGEGT. The DNA for the CDR3 is TGTGCCAGCAACCGGGACAGGGAAAAGGACACCGGGGAGCTGTTTTTT. Residues: CASNRDREKDTGELFF.

A word on this clonotype: Being one base from a much bigger clone, this may be a read error. V is TRBV29-1 and J is TRBJ2-7; TRBD2 is a possible D gene (5 bases). From germline, CDR1 is SQVTM and CDR2 ANQGSEA. The V gene lost 3 bases and the J gene lost 3 bases, with 27 bases spanning the gap. CDR3 length equals 18 residues. The CDR3 DNA reads TGCAGCGTTGAGAAGCCAGCGGAAGGGCCCTCCGGAGGCTACGAGCAGTACTTC. It codes for CSVEKPAEGPSGGYEQYF.

This clonotype was recorded at least ten times. The gene calls are TRBV5-5 and TRBJ2-3; D may match TRBD1 or TRBD2 (5 bases each). Trimming removed 3 bases from V and 3 bases from J, with 17 bases in between. The CDR3 totals 16 residues. Looked up from germline, CDR1 is SGHKS and CDR2 is YYEKEE (reference sequence). CDR3 DNA: TGTGCCAGCAGCTCCCCAACGGGACGGAGTACAGATACGCAGTATTTT. It translates to CASSSPTGRSTDTQYF.

The J gene is TRBJ2-5, the V gene TRBV4-3; weak D call: TRBD2 (5 bases). The V gene's germline CDR1 is LGHNA and CDR2 YSLEER. V shed 2 bases and J shed 6 bases, with 10 bases lying between them. This CDR3 spans 13 amino acids. CDR3 loop: CASSQLAGKTQYF. DNA of the CDR3: TGCGCCAGCAGCCAACTAGCCGGAAAGACCCAGTACTTC.

This clonotype has a count of ten or more. The chain carries TRBV28 and TRBJ2-7; D gene uncertain. The germline V gene has CDR1 MDHEN and CDR2 SYDVKM. The V end was cut by 7 bases, the J end by 3 bases, with 16 bases between. The CDR3 sequence is 14 residues long. CDR3 amino acids: CASNAEGPGYEQYF. The CDR3 nucleotides read TGTGCCAGCAACGCGGAAGGCCCTGGCTACGAGCAGTACTTC.

This clonotype was detected ten times or more. This chain uses TRBV29-1 with TRBJ2-1; TRBD1 is a possible D gene (5 bases). Per germline, CDR1 SQVTM and CDR2 ANQGSEA. V lost 7 bases and J 8 bases, leaving 18 bases between the germline ends. The CDR3 sequence is 13 residues long. The DNA for the CDR3 is TGCAGCGGTTGTGCGAACAGGTTCGATGAGCAGTTCTTC. Its protein is CSGCANRFDEQFF.

This clonotype was observed at least ten times. The chain is built from TRBV12-3 or TRBV12-4 and TRBJ2-7, with D perhaps being TRBD1 or TRBD2 (5 bases each). The CDR3 is 14 amino acids. Deletions cut 2 bases from V and 0 bases from J, with 8 bases between. The CDR3 bases are TGTGCCAGCAGTTTATGGGACCTCTCCTACGAGCAGTACTTC. The encoded protein is CASSLWDLSYEQYF.

This clonotype appeared many times. J is TRBJ2-3 and V is TRBV29-1; D unclear. Deletions cut 7 bases from V and 9 bases from J, with 14 bases between. The CDR3 spans 11 residues. Germline lookup yields CDR1 SQVTM and CDR2 ANQGSEA. The DNA of the CDR3 is TGCAGCGCACCATCGTCCCGGACGCAGTATTTT. Amino acids: CSAPSSRTQYF.

This clonotype was recorded many times. This chain connects TRBV29-1 to TRBJ2-3, with no clear D. Germline loops: CDR1 SQVTM, CDR2 ANQGSEA. Trimming stripped 5 bases from V and 2 bases from J, with 14 bases between. The CDR3 has 14 residues. The CDR3: CSVPQERLTDTQYF. In nucleotides, the CDR3 is TGCAGCGTTCCTCAGGAGCGACTCACAGATACGCAGTATTTT.